Described below is a single T cell receptor beta chain sequence and its context. This clone may be a read error of a much larger clone one base away. In germline, CDR1 is SGHAT, CDR2 FQNNGV. The V and J ends lost 5 bases and 4 bases, in that order; junction bases with no gene match: 7. CDR3 length: 14 amino acids. This sample was taken from a study of blood T cell repertoires in COVID-19. About the study: The United States, Italy and Spain supplied acute and convalescent COVID-19 samples. The cDNA or gDNA used as material had been derived from T cells, B-cell-depleted T cells, or PBMCs.

How the authors handled the data: The assay estimated nucleated cells by amplifying reference gene primers. Profiled with immunoSEQ multiplex PCR; TCRdb holds only in-frame clones, not every one. From that table come the V and J calls and clone size; the DNA was used to work out D and trimming. Among more than 45,000 clones listed, roughly 79% were seen once. The sample was peripheral blood. The rearrangement joins TRBV11-2 to TRBJ1-1, with TRBD1 identical over 7 bases. The source of this sequence is a human donor in a cohort sampled during active COVID-19. CDR3: CASSPRAGGTEAFF. The DNA for the CDR3 is TGTGCCAGCAGCCCTCGGGCAGGGGGCACTGAAGCTTTCTTT.